This TCR beta chain is from a study of blood T cell repertoires in COVID-19. The overall study: There were acute and convalescent COVID-19 samples, and they came from the United States, Italy and Spain.

In the study's own analysis: Researchers report that nucleated cell counts were estimated from reference gene primer amplification. The assay was immunoSEQ multiplex PCR, and TCRdb's table has in-frame clones only and misses some. That table gives V, J and clone size, and the DNA gave D and trimming. The sample lists 55,000 to 65,000 clones; more than 80% were seen once. Input material: peripheral blood. This clonotype was sampled from a woman at least 80 years old with active COVID-19.

The CDR3 reads CASSEDRGNGQPQHF. CDR3 DNA sequence: TGTGCCAGCAGTGAAGACAGGGGGAACGGACAGCCCCAGCATTTT. The chain joins TRBV2 to TRBJ1-5; TRBD1 matches at 8 bases. The germline CDR1 and CDR2 sequences are SNHLY and FYNNEI. V lost 1 base, J lost 7 bases, and 6 bases stayed unmatched. The CDR3 is made up of 15 amino acids. Full variable domain (outside the CDR3, taken from reference TRBV2 and TRBJ1-5): EPEVTQTPSHQVTQMGQEVILRCVPISNHLYFYWYRQILGQKVEFLVSFYNNEISEKSEIFDDQFSVERPDGSNFTLKIRSTKLEDSAMYFCASSEDRGNGQPQHFGDGTRLSIL.